These T cell receptor beta chains were read from a single sample in a study of blood T cell repertoires in COVID-19. This table comes from immunoSEQ multiplex PCR, and its TCRdb copy is limited to in-frame clones, with some not included. The sample has 270,000 or so clones, around 89% seen once. What was sequenced was peripheral blood. The origin of the receptors is a man between 40 and 49 years old with acute or convalescent COVID-19. Each CDR3 is given with its conserved first and last residue.

V	CDR3
TRBV7-9	CASSLAAGRGEQYF
TRBV9	CASSSLKALGSGSTDTQYF
TRBV28	CASSLRGPNSPLHF
TRBV5-1	CASSLDPGRGYTF
TRBV6-1	CASSDRVGGPSTEAFF
TRBV6-5	CASSLTGGTEAFF
TRBV9	CASSVTPAGELFF
TRBV5-4	CASSLPLAGSTDTQYF
TRBV27	CASSLYRENTGELFF
TRBV2	CASRSDSFEQFF
TRBV19	CASAPTGTGQVGNTGELFF
TRBV11-2	CASRHTFGDSDF
TRBV19	CASSTPGKTQYF
TRBV2	CASRGQGYTEAFF
TRBV7-2	CASSLNRGQYNSPLHF
TRBV12-3/TRBV12-4	CASSPGTRLGYTF
TRBV29-1	CSAVGGGVYNEQFF
TRBV20-1	CSASRGDNSYEQYF
TRBV6-5	CASSRQGAEQFF
TRBV19	CASSSTREKLFF
TRBV21-1	CASSKARSQGNTGELFF
TRBV6-5	CASQERGAFNEQFF
TRBV6-1	CASSARDRLGTDTQYF